The entry below gives a single T cell receptor (beta chain) sequence along with its context. This entry comes from a study of CD8 T cells in Susac syndrome. The CD8+ and CD4+ T cells were negatively isolated, with the TEMRA cells enriched by FACS. RNA amounts of about 0.5 to 1 ug underwent reverse transcription with random hexamers. Across 54 Vbeta and 13 Jbeta, immunoSEQ multiplex PCR amplified TCR beta CDR3. TCRdb reprocessed the immunoSEQ multiplex PCR reads via MiXCR and lists one record per CDR3 protein. The repertoire holds some 150,000 distinct CDR3 sequences, with 85% to 95% as singletons. Germline CDR1 and CDR2: MNHEY and SVGAGI. V was cut by 6 bases and J by 6 bases, with 10 bases left in between. The CDR3 contains 12 residues.

Sequencing input: CD4+ T cells from PBMCs. This sequence originates from a human donor with Susac syndrome. V and J are TRBV6-5 and TRBJ2-3, with no clear D. CDR3 sequence: CASSRSRDTQYF. In nucleotides, the CDR3 is TGTGCCAGCAGCCGCTCTAGGGATACGCAGTATTTT.